Here is one T cell receptor beta chain with its context. V dropped 0 bases and J dropped 5 bases, with 11 bases sitting between them. Germline V gives CDR1 SGHRS, CDR2 YFSETQ. This CDR3 spans 14 amino acids. This record comes from a study of blood T cell repertoires in COVID-19. Study in general: COVID-19 samples, acute and convalescent, were from the United States, Italy and Spain. Sources were T cells, B-cell-depleted T cells, or PBMCs; the material itself was cDNA or gDNA.

In the source study's methods: Amplification with reference gene primers provided the estimates of nucleated cell counts. Profiling relied on immunoSEQ multiplex PCR, and the TCRdb table lists in-frame clones only, not all of them. V and J calls and clone size are copied from that table; D and trimming were computed from the DNA. The sample comprises around 81,000 clones, under 85% of which are singletons, and around 13% rests with the top ten. V gene TRBV5-1 combines with J gene TRBJ1-2, with D perhaps matching TRBD1 (5 bases). The clonotype originates from a human donor in a cohort sampled during active COVID-19. Specimen: peripheral blood. DNA for the CDR3: TGCGCCAGCAGCTTGGGTGAGGGACTGTATGGCTACACCTTC. Translated: CASSLGEGLYGYTF.